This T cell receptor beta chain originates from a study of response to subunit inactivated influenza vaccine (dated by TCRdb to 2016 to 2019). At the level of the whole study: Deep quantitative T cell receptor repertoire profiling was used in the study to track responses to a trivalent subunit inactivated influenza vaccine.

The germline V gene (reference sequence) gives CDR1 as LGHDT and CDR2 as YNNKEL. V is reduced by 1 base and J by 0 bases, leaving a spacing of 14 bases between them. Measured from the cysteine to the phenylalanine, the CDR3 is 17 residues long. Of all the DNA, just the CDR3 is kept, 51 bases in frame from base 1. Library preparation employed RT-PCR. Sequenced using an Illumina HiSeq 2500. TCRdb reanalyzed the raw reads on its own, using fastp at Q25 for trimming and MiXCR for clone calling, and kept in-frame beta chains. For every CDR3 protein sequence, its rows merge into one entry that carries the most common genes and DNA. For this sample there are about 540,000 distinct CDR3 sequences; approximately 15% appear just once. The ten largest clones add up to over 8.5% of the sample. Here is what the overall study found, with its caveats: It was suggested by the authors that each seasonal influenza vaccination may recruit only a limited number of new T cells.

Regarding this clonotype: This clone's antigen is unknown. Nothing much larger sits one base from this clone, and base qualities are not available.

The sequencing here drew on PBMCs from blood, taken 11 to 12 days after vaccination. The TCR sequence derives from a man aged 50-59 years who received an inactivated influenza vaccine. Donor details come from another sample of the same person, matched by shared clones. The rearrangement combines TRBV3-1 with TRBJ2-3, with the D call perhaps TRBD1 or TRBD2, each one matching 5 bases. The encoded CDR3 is CASSQAGTARSTDTQYF. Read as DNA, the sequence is TGTGCCAGCAGCCAAGCCGGGACCGCTCGAAGCACAGATACGCAGTATTTT.